This TCR beta chain is drawn from a study of blood T cells in healthy people across ages. A second PCR, run for roughly 7 to 11 cycles, used a sample-barcoded 5' primer plus a J-beta primer mix. In TCRdb, the 5' RACE reads were re-called with MiXCR into one record per CDR3 protein. The sample consists of approximately 900,000 distinct CDR3 sequences, roughly 52% of them appearing once. Trimming left V 5 bases short and J 4 bases short, with 8 bases between. The CDR3 covers 12 residues. The sequencing sample was made of blood. The genes are TRBV12-3 or TRBV12-4 and TRBJ1-1; possible D gene TRBD1, 5 bases. The TCR sequence derives from a man aged 25-45 years in good health. The DNA for the CDR3 is TGTGCCAGCAGTCCCGGGGCCACTGAAGCTTTCTTT. This sequence encodes CASSPGATEAFF.